A selection of T cell receptor beta chains follows, all from one sample in a study of T-cell memory formation after mild COVID-19. One entry per CDR3 protein results from TCRdb running MiXCR on the 5' RACE reads. Here the sample spans around 300,000 distinct CDR3 sequences, roughly 8% being singletons. The sample comprised PBMCs or a T cell subset sorted from them (not recorded which). All receptors derive from a man aged 18 to 29 who had mild COVID-19 (a few samples of this study predate the infection). Cell type and time point are not known. Both conserved end residues are trimmed from each CDR3. D genes are given only for firm matches. A row's size may be missing; if present it is once, few, many or a size class.

>few|TRBJ2-1|TRBV18|TRBD2
ASSYAGGAGNEQF
>many|TRBJ1-1|TRBV12-3/TRBV12-4|-
ASSPRGGEAF
>many|TRBJ1-5|TRBV15|-
ATSRDNQPQH
>few|TRBJ2-4|TRBV4-1|-
ASSQEAAGVKAGLHIQY
>-|TRBJ1-1|TRBV7-2|TRBD1
ASSTVQGAGTEAF
>few|TRBJ2-1|TRBV5-6|TRBD1
ASSVTGGEQF
>few|TRBJ1-2|TRBV6-5|TRBD1
ASRDQGQGNAGYT
>-|TRBJ2-3|TRBV12-3/TRBV12-4|-
ASSSRESTDTQY
>many|TRBJ1-5|TRBV7-6|-
ASSLGGGESNQPQH
>-|TRBJ2-7|TRBV18|TRBD1
ASGHGTGYEQY
>many|TRBJ2-1|TRBV6-6|-
ASSPGVDYNEQF
>-|TRBJ1-3|TRBV12-3/TRBV12-4|-
ASSPAGNTIY
>-|TRBJ1-5|TRBV12-3/TRBV12-4|-
ASSPAGSNQPQH
>few|TRBJ1-1|TRBV18|-
ASSPYRVDQTEAF
>few|TRBJ1-2|TRBV5-1|-
ASSLNSAVHT
>few|TRBJ2-5|TRBV4-1|-
ASSRLGRETQY
>-|TRBJ1-4|TRBV20-1|-
SATDGSLYKLF
>few|TRBJ2-2|TRBV6-2/TRBV6-3|-
ASIGLTFNTGELF
>-|TRBJ2-5|TRBV2|TRBD2
ASSGTSGDQETQY